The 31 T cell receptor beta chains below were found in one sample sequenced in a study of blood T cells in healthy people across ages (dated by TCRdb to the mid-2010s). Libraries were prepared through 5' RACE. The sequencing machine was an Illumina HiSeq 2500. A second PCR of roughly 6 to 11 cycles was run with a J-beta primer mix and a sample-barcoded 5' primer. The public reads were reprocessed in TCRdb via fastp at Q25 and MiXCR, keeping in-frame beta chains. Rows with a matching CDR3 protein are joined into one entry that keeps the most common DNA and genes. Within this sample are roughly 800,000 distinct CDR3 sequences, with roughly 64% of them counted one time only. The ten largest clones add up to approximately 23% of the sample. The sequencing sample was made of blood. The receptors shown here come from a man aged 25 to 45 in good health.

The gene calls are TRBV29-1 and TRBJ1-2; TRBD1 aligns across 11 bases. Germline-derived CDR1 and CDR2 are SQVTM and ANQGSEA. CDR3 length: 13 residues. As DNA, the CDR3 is TGCAGGGCCGGGACAGGGGGACTGGATGGCTACACCTTC. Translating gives CRAGTGGLDGYTF.

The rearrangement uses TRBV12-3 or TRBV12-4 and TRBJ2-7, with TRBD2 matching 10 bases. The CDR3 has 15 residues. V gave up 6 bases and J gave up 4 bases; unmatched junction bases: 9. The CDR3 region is CASSRPGLAEYEQYF. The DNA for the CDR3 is TGTGCCAGCAGCCGACCAGGACTAGCGGAATACGAGCAGTACTTC.

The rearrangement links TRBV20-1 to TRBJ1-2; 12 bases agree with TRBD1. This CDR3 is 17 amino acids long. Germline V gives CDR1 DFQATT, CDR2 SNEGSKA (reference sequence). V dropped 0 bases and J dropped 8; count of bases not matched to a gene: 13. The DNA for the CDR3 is TGCAGTGCTAGAGACCTTTTTGGGGGACAGGGGGCGCAAGGCTACACCTTC. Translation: CSARDLFGGQGAQGYTF.

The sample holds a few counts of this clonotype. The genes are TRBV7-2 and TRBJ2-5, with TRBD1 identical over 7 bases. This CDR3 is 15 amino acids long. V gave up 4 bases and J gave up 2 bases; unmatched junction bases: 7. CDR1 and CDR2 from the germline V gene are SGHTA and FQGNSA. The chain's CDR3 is CASSYNTGQQETQYF. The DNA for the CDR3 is TGTGCCAGCAGCTACAATACGGGACAGCAAGAGACCCAGTACTTC.

The CDR3 sequence: CASSFEGRSTEAFF. The CDR3 coding sequence is TGTGCCAGCAGCTTCGAAGGGAGGTCGACTGAAGCTTTCTTT. The chain carries TRBV7-8 and TRBJ1-1; D uncertain. V lost 3 bases to trimming and J lost 5 bases, with 13 bases between them. This CDR3 is 14 amino acids long. CDR1 and CDR2 from the germline V gene are SGHVS and FQNEAQ.

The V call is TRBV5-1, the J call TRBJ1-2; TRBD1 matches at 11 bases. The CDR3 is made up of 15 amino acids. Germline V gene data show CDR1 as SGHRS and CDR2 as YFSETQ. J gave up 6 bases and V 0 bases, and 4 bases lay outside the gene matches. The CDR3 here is CASSLEDRGPDGYTF. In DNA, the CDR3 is TGCGCCAGCAGCTTGGAGGACAGGGGGCCTGATGGCTACACCTTC.

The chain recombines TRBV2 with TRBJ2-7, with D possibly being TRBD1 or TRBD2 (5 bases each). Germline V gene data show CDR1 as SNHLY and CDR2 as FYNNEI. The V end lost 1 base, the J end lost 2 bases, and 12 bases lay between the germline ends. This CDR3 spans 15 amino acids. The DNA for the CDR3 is TGTGCCAGCAGTGAAGAGGGACGTAGGCCCTACGAGCAGTACTTC. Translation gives CASSEEGRRPYEQYF.

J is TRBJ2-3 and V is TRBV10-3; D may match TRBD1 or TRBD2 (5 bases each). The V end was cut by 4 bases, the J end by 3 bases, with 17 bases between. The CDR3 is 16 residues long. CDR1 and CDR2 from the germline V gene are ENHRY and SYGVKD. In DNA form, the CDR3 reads TGTGCCATCAGTGTTAAGAGGGGCCAAGTGACAGATACGCAGTATTTT. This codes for CAISVKRGQVTDTQYF.

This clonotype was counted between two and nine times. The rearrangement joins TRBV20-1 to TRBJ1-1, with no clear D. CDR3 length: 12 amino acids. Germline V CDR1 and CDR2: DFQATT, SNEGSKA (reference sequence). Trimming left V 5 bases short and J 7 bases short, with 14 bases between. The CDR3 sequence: CSAGGRALEAFF. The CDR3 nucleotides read TGCAGTGCTGGCGGACGAGCCCTTGAAGCTTTCTTT.

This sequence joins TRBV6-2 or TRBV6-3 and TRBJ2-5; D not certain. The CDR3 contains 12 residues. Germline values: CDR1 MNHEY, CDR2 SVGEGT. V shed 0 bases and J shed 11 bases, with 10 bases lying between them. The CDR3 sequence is CASSYSVSQQYF. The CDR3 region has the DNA TGTGCCAGCAGTTACTCTGTCAGTCAACAGTACTTC.

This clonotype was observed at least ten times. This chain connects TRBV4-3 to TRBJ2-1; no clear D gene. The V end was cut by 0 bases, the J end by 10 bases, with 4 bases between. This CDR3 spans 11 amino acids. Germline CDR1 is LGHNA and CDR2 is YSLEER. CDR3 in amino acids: CASSQEGEQFF. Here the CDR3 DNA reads TGCGCCAGCAGCCAAGAAGGAGAGCAGTTCTTC.

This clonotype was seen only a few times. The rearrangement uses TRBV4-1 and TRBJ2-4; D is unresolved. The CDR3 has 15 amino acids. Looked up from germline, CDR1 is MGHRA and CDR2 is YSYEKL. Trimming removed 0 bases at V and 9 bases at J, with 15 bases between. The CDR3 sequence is CASSQDQAVDAIQYF. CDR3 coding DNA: TGCGCCAGCAGCCAAGATCAGGCAGTCGATGCCATTCAGTACTTC.

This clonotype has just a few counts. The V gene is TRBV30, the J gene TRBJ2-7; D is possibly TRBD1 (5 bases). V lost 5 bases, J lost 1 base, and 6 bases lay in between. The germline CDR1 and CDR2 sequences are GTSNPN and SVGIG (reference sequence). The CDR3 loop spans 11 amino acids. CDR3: CAWDSSYEQYF. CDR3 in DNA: TGTGCCTGGGACAGTTCCTACGAGCAGTACTTC.

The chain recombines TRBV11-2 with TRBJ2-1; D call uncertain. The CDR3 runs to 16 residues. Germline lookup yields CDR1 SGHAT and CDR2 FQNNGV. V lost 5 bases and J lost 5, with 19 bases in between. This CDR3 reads CASSLVRGLGHNEQFF. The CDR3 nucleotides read TGTGCCAGCAGCCTCGTCCGTGGTTTAGGGCACAATGAGCAGTTCTTC.

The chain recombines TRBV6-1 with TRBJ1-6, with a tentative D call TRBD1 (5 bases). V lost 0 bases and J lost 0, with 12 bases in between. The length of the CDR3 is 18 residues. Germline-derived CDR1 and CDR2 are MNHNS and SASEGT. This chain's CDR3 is CASSEASGLSSYNSPLHF. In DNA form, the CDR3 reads TGTGCCAGCAGTGAAGCGTCGGGGCTAAGCTCCTATAATTCACCCCTCCACTTT.

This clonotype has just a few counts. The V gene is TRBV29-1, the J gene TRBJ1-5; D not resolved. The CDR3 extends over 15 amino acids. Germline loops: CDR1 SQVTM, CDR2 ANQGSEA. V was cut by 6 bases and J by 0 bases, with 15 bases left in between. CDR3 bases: TGCAGCGTCTCGACCGGCAGGAATAGCAATCAGCCCCAGCATTTT. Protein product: CSVSTGRNSNQPQHF.

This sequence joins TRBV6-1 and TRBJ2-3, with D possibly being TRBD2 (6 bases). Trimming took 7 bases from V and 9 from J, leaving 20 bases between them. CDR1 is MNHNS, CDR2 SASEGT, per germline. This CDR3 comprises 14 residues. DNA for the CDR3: TGTGCCAGCAATCCTAGCGCCCCAGGGAAAACGCAGTATTTT. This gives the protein CASNPSAPGKTQYF.

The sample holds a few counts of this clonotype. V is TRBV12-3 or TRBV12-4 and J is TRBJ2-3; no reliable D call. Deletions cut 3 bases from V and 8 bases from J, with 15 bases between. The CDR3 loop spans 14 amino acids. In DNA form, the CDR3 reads TGTGCCAGCAGTTTCCGACTCGCAGCTAGTACGCAGTATTTT. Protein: CASSFRLAASTQYF.

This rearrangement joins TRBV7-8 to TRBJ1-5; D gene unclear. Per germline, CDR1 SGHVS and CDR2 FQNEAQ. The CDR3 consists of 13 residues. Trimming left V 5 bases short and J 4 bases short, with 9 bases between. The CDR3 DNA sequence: TGTGCCAGCAGCCAGGCTACAAATCAGCCCCAGCATTTT. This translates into CASSQATNQPQHF.

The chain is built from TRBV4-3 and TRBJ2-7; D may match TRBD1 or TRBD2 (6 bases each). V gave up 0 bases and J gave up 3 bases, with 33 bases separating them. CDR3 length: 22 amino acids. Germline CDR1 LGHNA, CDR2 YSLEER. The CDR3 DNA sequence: TGCGCCAGCAGCCAAGATTTTGTTACCTTGGGAGGCTTACGACGCAGGGGCTACGAGCAGTACTTC. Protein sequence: CASSQDFVTLGGLRRRGYEQYF.

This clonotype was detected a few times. This CDR3 is CSASSLGGTGEQYF. DNA for the CDR3: TGCAGTGCTAGTTCCCTTGGCGGGACTGGTGAGCAGTACTTC. The V call is TRBV20-1, the J call TRBJ2-7; perhaps TRBD2 as D (6 bases). Trimming pared 3 bases from V and 7 bases from J, leaving 19 bases between. This CDR3 is 14 amino acids long. Germline CDR1 is DFQATT and CDR2 is SNEGSKA (reference sequence).

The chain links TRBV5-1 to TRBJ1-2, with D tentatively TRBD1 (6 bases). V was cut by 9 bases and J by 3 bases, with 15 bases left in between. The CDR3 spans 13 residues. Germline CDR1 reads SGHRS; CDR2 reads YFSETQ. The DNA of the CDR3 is TGCGCCACCAGGATGGAGGGGGACTATGGCTACACCTTC. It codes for CATRMEGDYGYTF.

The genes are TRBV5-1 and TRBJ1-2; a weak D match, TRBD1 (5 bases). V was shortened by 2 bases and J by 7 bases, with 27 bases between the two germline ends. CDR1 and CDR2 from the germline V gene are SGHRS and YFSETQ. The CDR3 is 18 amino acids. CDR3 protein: CASSFRGTTGRITGGYTF. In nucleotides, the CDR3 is TGCGCCAGCAGCTTCCGGGGGACTACGGGACGGATAACGGGTGGCTACACCTTC.

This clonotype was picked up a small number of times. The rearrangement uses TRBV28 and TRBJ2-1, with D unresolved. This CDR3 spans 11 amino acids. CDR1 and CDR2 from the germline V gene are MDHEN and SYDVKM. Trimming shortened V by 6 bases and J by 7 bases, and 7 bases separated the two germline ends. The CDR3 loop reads CASRKVNEQFF. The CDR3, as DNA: TGTGCCAGCAGAAAGGTGAATGAGCAGTTCTTC.

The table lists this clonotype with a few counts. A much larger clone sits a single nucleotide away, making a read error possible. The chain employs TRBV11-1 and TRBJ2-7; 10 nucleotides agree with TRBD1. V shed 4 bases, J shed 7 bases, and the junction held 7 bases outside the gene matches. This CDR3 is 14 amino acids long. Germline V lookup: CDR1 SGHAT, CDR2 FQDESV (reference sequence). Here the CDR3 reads CASSSGQGGREQYF. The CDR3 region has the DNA TGTGCCAGCAGCTCCGGACAGGGGGGTCGGGAGCAGTACTTC.

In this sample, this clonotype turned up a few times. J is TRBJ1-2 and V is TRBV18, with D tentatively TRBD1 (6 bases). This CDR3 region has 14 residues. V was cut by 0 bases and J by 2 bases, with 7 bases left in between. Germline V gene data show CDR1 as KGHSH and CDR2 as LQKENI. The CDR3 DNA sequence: TGTGCCAGCTCACCACCGGGACAAAACTATGGCTACACCTTC. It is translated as CASSPPGQNYGYTF.

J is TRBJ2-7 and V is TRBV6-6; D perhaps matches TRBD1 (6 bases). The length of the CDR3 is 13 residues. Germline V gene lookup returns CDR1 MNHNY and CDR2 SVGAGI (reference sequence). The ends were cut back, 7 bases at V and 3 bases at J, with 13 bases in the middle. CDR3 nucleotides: TGTGCCAGCACTAACAGGGATATCTACGAGCAGTACTTC. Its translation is CASTNRDIYEQYF.

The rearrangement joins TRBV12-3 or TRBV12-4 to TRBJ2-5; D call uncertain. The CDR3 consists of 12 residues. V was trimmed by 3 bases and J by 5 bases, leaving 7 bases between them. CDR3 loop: CASSFTTETQYF. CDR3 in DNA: TGTGCCAGCAGTTTTACTACGGAGACCCAGTACTTC.

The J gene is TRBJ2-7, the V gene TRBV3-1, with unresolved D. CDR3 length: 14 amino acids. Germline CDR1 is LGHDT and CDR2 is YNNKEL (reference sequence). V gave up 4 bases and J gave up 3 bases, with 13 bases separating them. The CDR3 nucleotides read TGTGCCAGCAGCCCTCTACACCTCCTCTACGAGCAGTACTTC. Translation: CASSPLHLLYEQYF.

The CDR3 protein is CASSSQGSEDTQYF. CDR3 nucleotide sequence: TGTGCCAGCAGTTCACAGGGATCAGAGGATACGCAGTATTTT. This chain uses TRBV12-3 or TRBV12-4 with TRBJ2-3, with a tentative D call TRBD1 (6 bases). V was cut by 4 bases and J by 6 bases, with 14 bases left in between. The CDR3 has 14 amino acids.

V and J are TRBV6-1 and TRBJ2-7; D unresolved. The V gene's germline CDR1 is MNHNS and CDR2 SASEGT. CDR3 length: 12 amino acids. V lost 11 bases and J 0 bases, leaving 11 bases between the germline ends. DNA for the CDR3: TGTGCCGTTACGGGCCTCTCCTACGAGCAGTACTTC. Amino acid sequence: CAVTGLSYEQYF.